Below, one T cell receptor (beta chain) is given with its context. Antigen unknown. Treatment in this sample: approximately 9-day PBMC culture with coronavirus spike peptide pools or control peptides (ViraFEST assay). Oncomine TCR Beta short-read sequencing was applied to DNA from cultured CD4+ T cells. Via MiXCR, TCRdb re-called the PCR reads, giving one row per CDR3 protein. The sample carries 20,000 or so distinct CDR3 sequences, roughly 50% recorded once. Germline V gene data show CDR1 as SNHLY and CDR2 as FYNNEI. V lost 8 bases and J lost 2, with 9 bases in between. The CDR3 runs 12 residues. The data originate from a study of vaccination and CD4 T cells after COVID-19.

The J gene is TRBJ1-1, the V gene TRBV2; D remains unclear. Specimen: CD4+ T cells from blood, cultured in vitro. The receptor was isolated from a human donor who had recovered from COVID-19. CDR3 region: CASRRLNTEAFF. In DNA form, the CDR3 reads TGTGCCAGCCGGCGGTTAAACACTGAAGCTTTCTTT. Full variable domain (remainder filled in from reference TRBV2 and TRBJ1-1): EPEVTQTPSHQVTQMGQEVILRCVPISNHLYFYWYRQILGQKVEFLVSFYNNEISEKSEIFDDQFSVERPDGSNFTLKIRSTKLEDSAMYFCASRRLNTEAFFGQGTRLTVV.